This T cell receptor (beta chain) was profiled in a study of OX40 agonist ivuxolimab in advanced cancers. Here immunoSEQ multiplex PCR was the method, and the copy in TCRdb shows in-frame clones only, minus some. The sample includes tens of thousands of clones, more than 90% seen only once; the top ten take around 0.64%. V gave up 5 bases and J gave up 8 bases, with 18 bases separating them. This CDR3 region has 14 residues. CDR1 is LNHDA and CDR2 is SQIVND in the germline V gene (reference sequence). Sequences were derived from CD4+ or CD8+ T cells sorted from blood, sampled in a trial of the OX40 agonist ivuxolimab. The chain has TRBV19 and TRBJ1-1; D is uncertain. This TCR came from an adult with an advanced solid tumor such as melanoma, head and neck, liver or kidney cancer. This chain's CDR3 is CASSAVGRQREAFF. DNA of the CDR3: TGTGCCAGTAGTGCCGTCGGAAGGCAGCGGGAAGCTTTCTTT.